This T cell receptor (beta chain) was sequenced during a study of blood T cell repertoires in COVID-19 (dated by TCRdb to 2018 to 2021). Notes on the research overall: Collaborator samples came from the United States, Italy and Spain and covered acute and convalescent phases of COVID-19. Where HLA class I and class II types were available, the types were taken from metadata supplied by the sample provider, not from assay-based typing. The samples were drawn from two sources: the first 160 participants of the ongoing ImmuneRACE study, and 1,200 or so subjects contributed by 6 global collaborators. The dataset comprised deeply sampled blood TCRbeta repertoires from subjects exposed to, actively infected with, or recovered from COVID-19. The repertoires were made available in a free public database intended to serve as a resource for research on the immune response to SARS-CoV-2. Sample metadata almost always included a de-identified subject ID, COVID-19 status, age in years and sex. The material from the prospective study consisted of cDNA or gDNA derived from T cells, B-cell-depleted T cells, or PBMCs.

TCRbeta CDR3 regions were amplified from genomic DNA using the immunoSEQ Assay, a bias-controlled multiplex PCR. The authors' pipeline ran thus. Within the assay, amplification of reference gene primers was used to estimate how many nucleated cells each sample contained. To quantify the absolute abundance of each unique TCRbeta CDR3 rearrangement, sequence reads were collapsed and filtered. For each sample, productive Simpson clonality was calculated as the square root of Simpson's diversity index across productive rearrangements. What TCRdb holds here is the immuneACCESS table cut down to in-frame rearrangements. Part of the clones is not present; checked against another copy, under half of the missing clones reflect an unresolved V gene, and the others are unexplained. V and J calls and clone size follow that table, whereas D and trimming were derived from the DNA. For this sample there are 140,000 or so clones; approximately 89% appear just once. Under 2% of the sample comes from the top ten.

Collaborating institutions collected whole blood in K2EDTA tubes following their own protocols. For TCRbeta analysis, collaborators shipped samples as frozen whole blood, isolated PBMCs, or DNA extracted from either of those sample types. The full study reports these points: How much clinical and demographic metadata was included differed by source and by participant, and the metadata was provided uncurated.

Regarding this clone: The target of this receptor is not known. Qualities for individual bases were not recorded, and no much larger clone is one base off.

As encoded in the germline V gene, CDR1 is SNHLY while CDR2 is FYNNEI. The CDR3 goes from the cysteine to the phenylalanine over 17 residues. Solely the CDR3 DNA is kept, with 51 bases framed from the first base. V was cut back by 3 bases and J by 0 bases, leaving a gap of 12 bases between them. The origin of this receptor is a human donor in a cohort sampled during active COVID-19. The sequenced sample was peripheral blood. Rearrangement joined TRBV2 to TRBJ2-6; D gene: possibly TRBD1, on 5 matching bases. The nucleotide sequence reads TGTGCCAGCAGTGATCAAGCAGGGTACTCTGGGGCCAACGTCCTGACTTTC. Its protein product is CASSDQAGYSGANVLTF.